What follows describes a single TCR beta chain. What it binds is not known. Via MiXCR, TCRdb re-called the reads, giving one row per CDR3 protein. The repertoire includes fewer than 850,000 distinct CDR3 sequences, under 35% of them detected once, and roughly 13% sits in the top ten. This sample is drawn from a study of T cell repertoires in cytomegalovirus infection. Study context: Selection of CMV epitopes for the study included recently identified HLA-C-restricted and well-studied HLA-B-restricted ones. Public TCR beta signatures indicated both CMV infection and matching HLA type. Study-wide points: Ex vivo responses were dominated by HLA-C-restricted CMV-specific TCR beta clonotypes. Of the TCR beta families, the public ones yielded a cumulative frequency that identified carriers of CMV plus the relevant HLA.

This receptor was obtained from a human donor in good health (CMV status not recorded). Some clones in this sample may be carry-over from other donors' samples. The starting material was cultured CD8+ T cells from PBMCs, obtained from culture after CMV antigen stimulation.

CDR3 amino acids: CASRETDGYGYTF. CDR3 bases: TGTGCCAGCAGGGAAACCGACGGGTATGGCTACACCTTC. This rearrangement joins TRBV6-4 to TRBJ1-2; no definite D call. The CDR3 spans 13 residues. Germline V gene lookup returns CDR1 MRHNA and CDR2 SNTAGT. Trimming stripped 6 bases from V and 5 bases from J, with 13 bases between.